This section outlines one TCR beta chain sequence together with its context. This CDR3 comprises 13 residues. The germline V and J ends were trimmed by 3 bases and 3 bases, with 8 bases remaining between them. The V gene's germline CDR1 is DFQATT and CDR2 SNEGSKA (reference sequence). This sample is drawn from a study of response to subunit inactivated influenza vaccine. TCRdb re-analysed the RT-PCR reads in MiXCR, keeping a single row per CDR3 protein. This table has 600,000 to 850,000 distinct CDR3 sequences, 12% to 15% appearing once. The clonotype originates from a man aged 50 to 59 who received an inactivated influenza vaccine. Sequencing used PBMCs from blood, obtained 14 days before vaccination. V gene TRBV20-1 combines with J gene TRBJ2-2; D gene unclear. This chain's CDR3 is CSASGQYTGELFF. CDR3 nucleotides: TGCAGTGCTAGTGGGCAGTACACCGGGGAGCTGTTTTTT.